The 30 T cell receptor beta chains given below trace back to one sample, sequenced in a study of blood T cell repertoires in COVID-19. Only in-frame clones appear in the TCRdb table, and some are missing; sequencing was by immunoSEQ multiplex PCR. The sample lists around 69,000 clones, approximately 85% occurring once. Sequenced: peripheral blood. These receptors all stem from a man in his fifties or sixties with acute or convalescent COVID-19.

This clone was recorded a few times. The chain is built from TRBV11-2 and TRBJ2-4; tentative D call: TRBD2 (6 bases). Germline V CDR1 and CDR2: SGHAT, FQNNGV. V was trimmed by 5 bases and J by 6 bases, leaving 14 bases between them. The CDR3 is 14 residues long. The CDR3 here is CASSPMAGTNIQYF. The CDR3 DNA is TGTGCCAGCAGCCCAATGGCGGGGACAAACATTCAGTACTTC.

The V and J genes are TRBV2 and TRBJ2-7; 9 bases agree with TRBD2. The CDR3 is 13 residues long. V lost 6 bases to trimming and J lost 5 bases; unmatched junction nucleotides: 5. Germline V gene sequence: CDR1 SNHLY, CDR2 FYNNEI. The CDR3 loop is CASRGTSFHEQYF. CDR3 DNA sequence: TGTGCCAGCAGGGGGACTAGCTTCCACGAGCAGTACTTC.

The chain recombines TRBV2 with TRBJ1-5, with 8 bases lining up with TRBD1. This CDR3 comprises 18 residues. Trimming took 6 bases from V and 0 from J; bases not matched to a gene: 13. CDR1 and CDR2 (germline): SNHLY, FYNNEI. Here the CDR3 DNA reads TGTGCCAGCAGGCCCCGGACAGGGATAGATTATAGCAATCAGCCCCAGCATTTT. Amino acid sequence: CASRPRTGIDYSNQPQHF.

This clone is a singleton in its sample. CDR3 loop: CASSQARDSPSSYNEQFF. The DNA of the CDR3 is TGCGCCAGCAGCCAAGCCCGAGACAGCCCCAGCTCCTACAATGAGCAGTTCTTC. The chain recombines TRBV4-1 with TRBJ2-1; a possible D gene is TRBD1 (5 bases). V lost 1 base and J 0 bases, leaving 16 bases between the germline ends. This CDR3 spans 18 amino acids. Per germline, CDR1 MGHRA and CDR2 YSYEKL.

This clone was seen only a few times. The chain links TRBV5-8 to TRBJ1-2; D may be TRBD1 (5 bases). Trimming pared 0 bases from V and 8 bases from J, leaving 14 bases between. Germline CDR1 reads SGHTS; CDR2 reads YDEGEE. The CDR3 spans 14 residues. The CDR3 bases are TGTGCCAGCAGCTTGGTAGGGGCGAAACGGGGCTACACCTTC. Its protein is CASSLVGAKRGYTF.

The rearrangement links TRBV7-2 to TRBJ2-1, with D unresolved. V was clipped by 1 base and J by 6 bases, with 7 bases between them. CDR3 size: 13 residues. Germline CDR1 reads SGHTA; CDR2 reads FQGNSA. The chain's CDR3 is CASSLVFLNEQFF. The CDR3, as DNA: TGTGCCAGCAGCTTAGTTTTCCTCAATGAGCAGTTCTTC.

The chain is built from TRBV5-1 and TRBJ2-5; no reliable D call. Germline-derived CDR1 and CDR2 are SGHRS and YFSETQ. The CDR3 has 13 amino acids. V lost 1 base and J lost 4, with 8 bases in between. CDR3 loop: CASSLTDPETQYF. The CDR3, as DNA: TGCGCCAGCAGCTTGACAGACCCAGAGACCCAGTACTTC.

This clone was recorded many times. The chain carries TRBV4-1 and TRBJ2-7; 7 bases are shared with TRBD1. The trim removed 5 bases at V and 3 bases at J, leaving 7 bases unmatched. The CDR3 totals 14 residues. Per the germline V gene, CDR1 is MGHRA and CDR2 is YSYEKL. The CDR3 DNA reads as TGCGCCAGCAGCTTCATCACAGGGGTCTACGAGCAGTACTTC. It specifies CASSFITGVYEQYF.

This clone was detected once. J is TRBJ2-7 and V is TRBV5-6; TRBD1 matches at 10 bases. From germline, CDR1 is SGHDT and CDR2 YYEEEE. The CDR3 runs 14 residues. J lost 6 bases, V lost 2 bases, and 5 bases had no gene match. The CDR3 nucleotides are TGTGCCAGCAGCTTACCGGACAGGGGGTTCGAGCAGTACTTC. It is translated as CASSLPDRGFEQYF.

V gene TRBV27 combines with J gene TRBJ2-3; 8 nucleotides line up with TRBD2. CDR3 size: 16 residues. Germline V gives CDR1 MNHEY, CDR2 SMNVEV (reference sequence). The V segment lost 6 bases and the J segment 2 bases; nucleotides outside the gene matches: 10. CDR3 DNA: TGTGCCAGCAGCCCCAGCGGGGGCGATTACACAGATACGCAGTATTTT. Translating gives CASSPSGGDYTDTQYF.

The rearrangement joins TRBV15 to TRBJ2-7; TRBD1 might be the D (6 bases). CDR3 length: 15 residues. Germline CDR1 and CDR2: LNHNV and YYDKDF (reference sequence). V lost 0 bases and J 3 bases, leaving 12 bases between the germline ends. The CDR3 DNA reads as TGTGCCACCAGCAGAGATCCGGACAGCAGCTACGAGCAGTACTTC. Encoded protein: CATSRDPDSSYEQYF. Full variable domain (rest looked up from reference TRBV15 and TRBJ2-7): DAMVIQNPRYQVTQFGKPVTLSCSQTLNHNVMYWYQQKSSQAPKLLFHYYDKDFNNEADTPDNFQSRRPNTSFCFLDIRSPGLGDTAMYLCATSRDPDSSYEQYFGPGTRLTVT.

The chain recombines TRBV5-1 with TRBJ1-4; 7 bases agree with TRBD1. CDR3 length: 15 amino acids. CDR1 SGHRS and CDR2 YFSETQ come from the germline V gene. Trimming at V came to 4 bases and at J to 8 bases, leaving 11 bases not matched to a gene. For the CDR3, the DNA is TGCGCCAGCAGCCCGAGTCCGGACAGGAGCGAAAAACTGTTTTTT. Residues: CASSPSPDRSEKLFF.

The V and J genes are TRBV11-3 and TRBJ2-7; tentative D call: TRBD1 (6 bases). CDR3 length: 14 amino acids. With 0 bases removed from V and 5 bases from J, the gap between germline ends came to 11 bases. CDR1 is SGHNT and CDR2 is YENEEA in the germline V gene. The CDR3: CASSLEPQGHEQYV. CDR3 coding DNA: TGTGCCAGCAGCTTAGAACCCCAGGGGCACGAGCAGTACGTC.

This chain joins TRBV27 and TRBJ1-2, with D maybe TRBD1 (5 bases). The length of the CDR3 is 13 residues. Trimming cost V 6 bases and J 1 base, with 9 bases left between them. From germline, CDR1 is MNHEY and CDR2 SMNVEV (reference sequence). CDR3 coding DNA: TGTGCCAGCAGCCTGGGACTTAACTATGGCTACACCTTC. This codes for CASSLGLNYGYTF.

The gene calls are TRBV27 and TRBJ2-1; 7 nucleotides align to TRBD1. V shed 0 bases, J shed 6 bases, and the junction held 5 bases outside the gene matches. Germline V gene data show CDR1 as MNHEY and CDR2 as SMNVEV (reference sequence). The CDR3 consists of 15 residues. The DNA for the CDR3 is TGTGCCAGCAGTTTATCCTGGGACAGTACCAATGAGCAGTTCTTC. Residues: CASSLSWDSTNEQFF.

The V and J genes are TRBV5-1 and TRBJ2-2; no definite D call. CDR1 and CDR2 from the germline V gene are SGHRS and YFSETQ. V gave up 0 bases and J gave up 2 bases, with 5 bases separating them. This CDR3 is built from 14 residues. This CDR3 reads CASSLAGNTGELFF. CDR3 sequence (DNA): TGCGCCAGCAGCTTGGCAGGAAACACCGGGGAGCTGTTTTTT.

This chain joins TRBV6-5 and TRBJ1-5; D is perhaps TRBD1 (5 bases). The germline CDR1 and CDR2 sequences are MNHEY and SVGAGI. V was trimmed by 4 bases and J by 4 bases, leaving 11 bases between them. The CDR3 length is 14 residues. In DNA form, the CDR3 reads TGTGCCAGCAGTTTGGGACTACCTAATCAGCCCCAGCATTTT. Protein product: CASSLGLPNQPQHF.

The rearrangement uses TRBV20-1 and TRBJ2-7, with D perhaps assigned TRBD1 or TRBD2 (5 bases each). Germline CDR1 is DFQATT and CDR2 is SNEGSKA (reference sequence). V dropped 7 bases and J dropped 7 bases, with 14 bases sitting between them. CDR3 length: 11 residues. CDR3 coding DNA: TGCAGTGTTAGGGGAGTGGGGGAGCAGTACTTC. It translates to CSVRGVGEQYF.

This chain links TRBV7-9 with TRBJ2-7; 9 bases align to TRBD1. This CDR3 region has 15 residues. V gave up 5 bases and J gave up 5 bases; unmatched junction bases: 10. The germline CDR1 and CDR2 sequences are SEHNR and FQNEAQ (reference sequence). The CDR3 sequence: CASSPGQGIVHEQYF. The CDR3 coding sequence is TGTGCCAGCAGCCCCGGACAGGGGATAGTCCACGAGCAGTACTTC.

This chain connects TRBV11-2 to TRBJ2-1; 9 bases fit TRBD2. V was clipped by 3 bases and J by 3 bases; unmatched bases: 6. Germline CDR1 SGHAT, CDR2 FQNNGV. The CDR3 sequence is 16 residues long. CDR3 sequence reads: CASSFGAGGFYNEQFF. DNA for the CDR3: TGTGCCAGCAGCTTCGGGGCGGGGGGGTTCTACAATGAGCAGTTCTTC.

In the case of this clone: The sample contains more than one DNA sequence encoding this CDR3. V is TRBV10-3 and J is TRBJ1-3, with 7 bases identical to TRBD1. The CDR3 runs to 15 residues. The junction had 9 bases not matched to a gene; V was cut back by 8 bases and J by 2 bases. Looked up from germline, CDR1 is ENHRY and CDR2 is SYGVKD. This CDR3 is CAILQGSSPGNTIYF. DNA of the CDR3: TGTGCCATCTTACAGGGGTCTAGTCCTGGAAACACCATATATTTT.

V usage is TRBV10-1 and J usage is TRBJ2-3; tentatively, D is TRBD2 (6 bases). The CDR3 is 17 amino acids. V was pared by 0 bases and J by 2 bases, with 15 bases between. Germline V gives CDR1 WNHNN, CDR2 SYGVQD (reference sequence). The CDR3 DNA is TGCGCCAGCAGTGAGTCGGGTAGTGCGGGGAACACAGATACGCAGTATTTT. Its protein is CASSESGSAGNTDTQYF.

In this sample, this clone turned up once. V usage is TRBV6-1 and J usage is TRBJ2-2; 8 bases are a match to TRBD1. The ends lost 3 bases at V and 0 bases at J; junction bases unmatched: 3. There are 16 residues in the CDR3. Germline V CDR1 and CDR2: MNHNS, SASEGT. The CDR3 coding sequence is TGTGCCAGCAGTGACAGGGGGCCATCGAACACCGGGGAGCTGTTTTTT. It encodes CASSDRGPSNTGELFF.

J is TRBJ1-4 and V is TRBV2; 10 bases are shared with TRBD1. The germline gives CDR1 SNHLY, CDR2 FYNNEI. V dropped 6 bases and J dropped 8; count of bases not matched to a gene: 6. CDR3 length: 14 amino acids. CDR3 amino acids: CASRVGTGEEKLFF. The DNA of the CDR3 is TGTGCCAGCAGGGTAGGGACAGGGGAGGAAAAACTGTTTTTT.

The chain recombines TRBV6-4 with TRBJ1-3; D remains unclear. The germline V and J ends were trimmed by 2 bases and 0 bases, with 11 bases remaining between them. The length of the CDR3 is 16 residues. Germline loops: CDR1 MRHNA, CDR2 SNTAGT. The CDR3 protein is CASSDNGLNSGNTIYF. CDR3 coding DNA: TGTGCCAGCAGTGACAATGGGCTGAACTCTGGAAACACCATATATTTT.

The V gene is TRBV2, the J gene TRBJ1-2; 12 nucleotides match TRBD1. CDR1 and CDR2 from the germline V gene are SNHLY and FYNNEI. The CDR3 runs to 13 residues. The V gene end was trimmed by 5 bases and the J gene end by 8 bases; junction bases not matched to a gene: 3. CDR3 residues: CASSRDRGQGYTF. CDR3 coding DNA: TGTGCCAGCAGTCGGGACAGGGGGCAAGGCTACACCTTC.

The chain links TRBV18 to TRBJ1-2; tentative D call: TRBD1 (6 bases). The germline gives CDR1 KGHSH, CDR2 LQKENI. V was shortened by 3 bases and J by 7 bases, with 18 bases between the two germline ends. The CDR3 is 15 residues long. This chain's CDR3 is CASSPNRESLGGYTF. The CDR3, as DNA: TGTGCCAGCTCACCCAACAGGGAGTCCTTGGGTGGCTACACCTTC.

This chain uses TRBV11-2 with TRBJ2-3; D remains ambiguous. This CDR3 spans 15 amino acids. Trimming took off 2 bases at V and 0 bases at J, with 9 bases between the two ends. Germline values: CDR1 SGHAT, CDR2 FQNNGV. Here the CDR3 reads CASSLWAASTDTQYF. CDR3 DNA sequence: TGTGCCAGCAGCTTATGGGCAGCCAGCACAGATACGCAGTATTTT.

This clone came up a few times. The V gene is TRBV5-1, the J gene TRBJ1-5; 9 bases map to TRBD1. Germline CDR1 and CDR2: SGHRS and YFSETQ. Germline trimming cut 4 bases from V and 1 base from J; bases unmatched to any gene: 3. This CDR3 has 15 amino acids. CDR3 in amino acids: CASSEGQGSNQPQHF. CDR3 sequence (DNA): TGCGCCAGCAGCGAAGGACAGGGGAGCAATCAGCCCCAGCATTTT.

This rearrangement joins TRBV28 to TRBJ2-2, with no clear D. CDR3 length equals 14 residues. Looked up from germline, CDR1 is MDHEN and CDR2 is SYDVKM. Deletions cut 7 bases from V and 3 bases from J, with 12 bases between. This CDR3 is CASMVTPDTGELFF. The CDR3 DNA is TGTGCCAGCATGGTAACACCTGACACCGGGGAGCTGTTTTTT. Combining the CDR3 with reference TRBV28 and TRBJ2-2 gives the whole variable domain DVKVTQSSRYLVKRTGEKVFLECVQDMDHENMFWYRQDPGLGLRLIYFSYDVKMKEKGDIPEGYSVSREKKERFSLILESASTNQTSMYLCASMVTPDTGELFFGEGSRLTVL.